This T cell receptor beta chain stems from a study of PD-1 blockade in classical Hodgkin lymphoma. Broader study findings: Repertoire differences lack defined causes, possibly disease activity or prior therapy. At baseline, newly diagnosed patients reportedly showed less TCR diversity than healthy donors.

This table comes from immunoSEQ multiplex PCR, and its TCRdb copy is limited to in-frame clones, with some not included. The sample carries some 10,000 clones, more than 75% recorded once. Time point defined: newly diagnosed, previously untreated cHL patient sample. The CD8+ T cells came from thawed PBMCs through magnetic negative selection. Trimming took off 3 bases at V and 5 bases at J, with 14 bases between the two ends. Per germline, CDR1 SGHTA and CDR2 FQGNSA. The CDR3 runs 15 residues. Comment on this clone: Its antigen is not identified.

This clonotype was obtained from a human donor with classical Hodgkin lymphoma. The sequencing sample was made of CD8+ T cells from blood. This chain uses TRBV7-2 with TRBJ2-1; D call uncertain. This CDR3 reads CASSFWVAGNNEQFF. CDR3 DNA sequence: TGTGCCAGCAGCTTCTGGGTTGCTGGGAACAATGAGCAGTTCTTC.